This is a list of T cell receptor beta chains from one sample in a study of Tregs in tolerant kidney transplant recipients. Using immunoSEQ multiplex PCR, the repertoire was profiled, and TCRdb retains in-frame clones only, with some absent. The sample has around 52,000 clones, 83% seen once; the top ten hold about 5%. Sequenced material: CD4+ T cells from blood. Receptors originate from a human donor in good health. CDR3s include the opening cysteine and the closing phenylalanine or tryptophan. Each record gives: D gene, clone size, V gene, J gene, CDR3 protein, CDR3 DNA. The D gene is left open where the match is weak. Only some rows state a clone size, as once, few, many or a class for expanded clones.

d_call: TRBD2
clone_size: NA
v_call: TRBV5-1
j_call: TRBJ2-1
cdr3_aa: CASSSGLSTNNEQFF
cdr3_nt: TGCGCCAGCAGCTCGGGACTATCGACCAACAATGAGCAGTTCTTC

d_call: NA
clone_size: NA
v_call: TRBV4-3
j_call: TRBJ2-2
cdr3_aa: CASSQEVPSTGELFF
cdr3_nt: TGCGCCAGCAGCCAAGAGGTTCCTTCCACCGGGGAGCTGTTTTTT

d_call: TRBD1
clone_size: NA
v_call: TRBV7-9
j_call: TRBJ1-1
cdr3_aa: CASSFGTGSTEAFF
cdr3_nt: TGTGCCAGCAGCTTTGGGACAGGGTCGACTGAAGCTTTCTTT

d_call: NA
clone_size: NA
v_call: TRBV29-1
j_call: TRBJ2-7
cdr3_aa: CSTRDGYYEQYF
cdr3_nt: TGCAGCACCCGGGACGGCTACTACGAGCAGTACTTC

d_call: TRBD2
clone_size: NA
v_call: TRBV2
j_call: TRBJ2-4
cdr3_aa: CASSEAGREALLAKNIQYF
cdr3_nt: TGTGCCAGCAGTGAAGCGGGGCGGGAGGCCCTCCTAGCCAAAAACATTCAGTACTTC

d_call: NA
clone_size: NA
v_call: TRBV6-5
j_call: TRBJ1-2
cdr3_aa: CASGVSVRLSGYTF
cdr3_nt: TGTGCCAGCGGGGTGAGCGTAAGGCTGTCCGGCTACACCTTC

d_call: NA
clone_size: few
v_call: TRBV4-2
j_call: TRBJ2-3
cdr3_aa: CASSQDGTDTQYF
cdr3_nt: TGTGCCAGCAGCCAGGACGGCACAGATACGCAGTATTTT

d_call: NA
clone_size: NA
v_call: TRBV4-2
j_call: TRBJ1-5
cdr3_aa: CASSQVFPSNQPQHF
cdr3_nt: TGTGCCAGCAGCCAAGTATTTCCATCGAATCAGCCCCAGCATTTT

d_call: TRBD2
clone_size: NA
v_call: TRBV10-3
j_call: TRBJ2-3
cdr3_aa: CATRTSGGLTDTQYF
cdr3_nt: TGTGCCACAAGGACTAGCGGGGGGCTCACAGATACGCAGTATTTT

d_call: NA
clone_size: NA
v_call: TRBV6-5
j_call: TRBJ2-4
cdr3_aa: CASSRDVAKNIQYF
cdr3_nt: TGTGCCAGCTCAAGGGACGTAGCCAAAAACATTCAGTACTTC

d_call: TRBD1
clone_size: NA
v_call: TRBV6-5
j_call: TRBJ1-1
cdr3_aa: CASGRQGRVNTEAFF
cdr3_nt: TGTGCCAGCGGCCGACAGGGTAGAGTGAACACTGAAGCTTTCTTT

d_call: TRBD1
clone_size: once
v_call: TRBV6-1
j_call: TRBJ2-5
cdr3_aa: CASSRNRGQETQYF
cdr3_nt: TGTGCCAGCAGTCGAAACAGGGGGCAAGAGACCCAGTACTTC

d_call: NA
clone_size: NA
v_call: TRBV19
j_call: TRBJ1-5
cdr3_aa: CASTDRQGSNQPQHF
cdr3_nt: TGTGCCAGTACCGACCGGCAGGGGAGTAATCAGCCCCAGCATTTT

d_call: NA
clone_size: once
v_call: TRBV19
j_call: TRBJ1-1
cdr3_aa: CATYQDGYTEAFF
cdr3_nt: TGTGCCACTTACCAAGACGGCTACACTGAAGCTTTCTTT

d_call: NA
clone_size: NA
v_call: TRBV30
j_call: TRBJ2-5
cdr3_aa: CAWVQGVQETQYF
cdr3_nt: TGTGCCTGGGTGCAAGGGGTCCAAGAGACCCAGTACTTC

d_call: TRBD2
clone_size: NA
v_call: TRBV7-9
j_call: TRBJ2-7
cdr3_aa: CASGLSGAYEQYF
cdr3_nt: TGTGCCAGCGGCCTTAGCGGGGCCTACGAGCAGTACTTC

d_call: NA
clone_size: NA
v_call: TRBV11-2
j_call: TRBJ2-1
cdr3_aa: CASTKNPSANNEQFF
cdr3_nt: TGTGCCAGCACCAAGAATCCTAGCGCCAACAATGAGCAGTTCTTC

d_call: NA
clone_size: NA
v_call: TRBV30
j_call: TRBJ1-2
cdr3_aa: CAGKQGGGYTF
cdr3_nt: TGTGCCGGGAAACAGGGTGGAGGCTACACCTTC

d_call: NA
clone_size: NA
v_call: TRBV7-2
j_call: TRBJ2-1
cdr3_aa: CATGASGAPRDEQFF
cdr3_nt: TGTGCCACGGGGGCTAGCGGAGCCCCAAGGGATGAGCAGTTCTTC

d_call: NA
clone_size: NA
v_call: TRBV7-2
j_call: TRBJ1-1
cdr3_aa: CASRPGISLNTEAFF
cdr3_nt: TGTGCCAGCAGACCAGGGATAAGTCTGAACACTGAAGCTTTCTTT

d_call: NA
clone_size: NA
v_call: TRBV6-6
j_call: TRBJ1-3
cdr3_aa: CATTALGRNGNTIYF
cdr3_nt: TGTGCCACCACCGCCTTGGGGCGAAATGGAAACACCATATATTTT

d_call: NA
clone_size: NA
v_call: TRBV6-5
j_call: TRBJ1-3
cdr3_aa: CASSYSEGTGNTIYF
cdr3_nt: TGTGCCAGCAGTTACAGTGAAGGGACTGGAAACACCATATATTTT

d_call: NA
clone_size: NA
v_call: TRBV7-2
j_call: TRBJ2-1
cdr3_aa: CASSNGAHNEQFF
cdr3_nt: TGTGCCAGCAGCAACGGGGCCCACAATGAGCAGTTCTTC

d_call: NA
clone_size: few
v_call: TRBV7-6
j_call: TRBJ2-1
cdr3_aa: CASSSTGTSRLNEQFF
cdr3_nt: TGTGCCAGCAGCTCAACCGGGACTTCGCGACTCAATGAGCAGTTCTTC

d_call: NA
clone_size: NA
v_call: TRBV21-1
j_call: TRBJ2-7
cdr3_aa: CASRGTGAYEQYF
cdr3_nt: TGTGCCAGCAGGGGGACAGGGGCCTACGAGCAGTACTTC

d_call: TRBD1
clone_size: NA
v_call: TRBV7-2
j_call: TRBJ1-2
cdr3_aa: CASSFPDRAVFGYTF
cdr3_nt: TGTGCCAGCAGCTTCCCGGACAGGGCGGTCTTTGGCTACACCTTC

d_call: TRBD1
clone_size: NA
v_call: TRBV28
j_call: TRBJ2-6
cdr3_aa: CASSLIGDRGLGANVLTF
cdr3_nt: TGTGCCAGCAGTTTAATTGGGGACAGGGGGTTGGGGGCCAACGTCCTGACTTTC

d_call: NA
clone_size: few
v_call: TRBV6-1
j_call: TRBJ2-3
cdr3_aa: CASGKQETQYF
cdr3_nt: TGTGCCAGCGGAAAGCAAGAGACGCAGTATTTT

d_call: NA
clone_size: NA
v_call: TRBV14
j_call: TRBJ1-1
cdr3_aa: CASSLREGVSEAFF
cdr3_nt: TGTGCCAGCAGCCTTCGCGAGGGCGTGAGTGAAGCTTTCTTT

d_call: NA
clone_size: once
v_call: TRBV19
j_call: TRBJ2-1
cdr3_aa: CASNFRGKSTYNEQFF
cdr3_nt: TGTGCCAGTAACTTTCGGGGAAAAAGCACCTACAATGAGCAGTTCTTC

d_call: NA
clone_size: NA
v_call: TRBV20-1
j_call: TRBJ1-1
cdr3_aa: CSASSSVRAFF
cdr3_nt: TGCAGTGCTAGCTCGTCAGTTAGAGCTTTCTTT

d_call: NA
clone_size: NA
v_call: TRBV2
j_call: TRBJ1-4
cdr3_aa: CASREGNEKLFF
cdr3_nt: TGTGCCAGCAGGGAGGGTAATGAAAAACTGTTTTTT

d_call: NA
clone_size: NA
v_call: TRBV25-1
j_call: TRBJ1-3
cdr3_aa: CASSPPGGPGNTIYF
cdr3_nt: TGTGCCAGCAGTCCACCCGGTGGACCTGGAAACACCATATATTTT

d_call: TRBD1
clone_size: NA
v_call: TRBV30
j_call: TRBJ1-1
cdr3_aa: CAWSGQGALSEAFF
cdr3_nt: TGTGCCTGGAGCGGACAGGGGGCGCTTTCTGAAGCTTTCTTT

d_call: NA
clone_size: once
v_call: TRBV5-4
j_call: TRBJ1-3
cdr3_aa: CASSPSGGGNTIYF
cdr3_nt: TGTGCCAGCAGCCCATCTGGGGGTGGAAACACCATATATTTT

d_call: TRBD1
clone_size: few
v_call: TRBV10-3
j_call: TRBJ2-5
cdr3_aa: CARRQGDIETQYF
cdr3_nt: TGTGCCAGGAGACAGGGGGACATAGAGACCCAGTACTTC

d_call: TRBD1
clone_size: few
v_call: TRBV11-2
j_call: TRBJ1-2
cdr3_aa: CASSPTGTGTYGYTF
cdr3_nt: TGTGCCAGCAGCCCCACCGGGACAGGGACCTATGGCTACACCTTC

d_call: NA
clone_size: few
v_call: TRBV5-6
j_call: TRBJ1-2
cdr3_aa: CASSLVVGARTF
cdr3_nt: TGTGCCAGCAGCTTGGTGGTGGGCGCTAGGACCTTC

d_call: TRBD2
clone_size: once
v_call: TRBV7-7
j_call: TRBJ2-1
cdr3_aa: CASSRGTSRDEQFF
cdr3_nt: TGTGCCAGCAGCCGGGGGACTAGCAGAGATGAGCAGTTCTTC